A selection of T cell receptor beta chains follows, all from one sample in a study of human T cells and chemical hapten exposure. TCRdb re-analysed the RACE reads in MiXCR, keeping a single row per CDR3 protein. This sample has about 120,000 distinct CDR3 sequences, with around an eighth found just once. The material was whole blood, obtained in connection with sensitization to the hapten diphenylcyclopropenone (DPC). These receptors all stem from a woman between 18 and 29 years old with alopecia areata. Some clones in this sample may be carry-over from other donors' samples. The CDR3 runs from the conserved cysteine through the conserved F or W. D genes are given only for firm matches. A clone size is listed for some rows: how often the clone was seen (once, few, many), or a class if it is expanded.

J gene,clone size,V gene,D gene,CDR3 DNA,CDR3 protein
TRBJ2-7,-,TRBV6-2/TRBV6-3,TRBD1,TGTGCCAGCAGCCACCCGACAGGGGAAATGGACTACGAGCAGTACTTC,CASSHPTGEMDYEQYF
TRBJ2-7,-,TRBV9,-,TGTGCCAGCAGCGTAGCTCCCTCGGGCGAGCAGTACTTC,CASSVAPSGEQYF
TRBJ1-5,-,TRBV3-1,-,TGTGCCAGCAGCCCAGCAGGGTTCGATCAGCCCCAGCATTTT,CASSPAGFDQPQHF
TRBJ2-4,many,TRBV20-1,TRBD2,TGCAGTGCTTCGACTAGCGGGGGGGCCTGGGCCAAAAACATTCAGTACTTC,CSASTSGGAWAKNIQYF
TRBJ2-5,few,TRBV11-2,-,TGTGCCAGCAGCTTAGGCACCGTGGAGTACTTC,CASSLGTVEYF
TRBJ1-2,-,TRBV7-2,-,TGTGCCAGCAGCTTCAATAGGCGCTATGGCTACACCTTC,CASSFNRRYGYTF
TRBJ2-3,-,TRBV29-1,TRBD1,TGCAGCGCTCAAACCTCAGGGACAGGTCTTTCAGATACGCAGTATTTT,CSAQTSGTGLSDTQYF
TRBJ1-5,many,TRBV7-6,-,TGTGCCAGCAGCTTAGCAGGGGGCAATCAGCCCCAGCATTTT,CASSLAGGNQPQHF
TRBJ2-2,many,TRBV2,-,TGTGCCAGCAGTGGTAGGGCCTCTGGCGGGGAGCTGTTTTTT,CASSGRASGGELFF
TRBJ1-2,-,TRBV12-3/TRBV12-4,-,TGTGCCAGCAGTTTTCGGGCCGACTCATTCTATGGCTACACCTTC,CASSFRADSFYGYTF
TRBJ2-3,-,TRBV12-3/TRBV12-4,-,TGTGCCACCCGCCACCCTAGCACAGATACGCAGTATTTT,CATRHPSTDTQYF
TRBJ2-5,-,TRBV7-9,TRBD2,TGTGCCAGCAGCTTATTCGGGGAGGGGAAAGAGACCCAGTACTTC,CASSLFGEGKETQYF
TRBJ2-3,many,TRBV7-8,TRBD2,TGTGCCAGCAGCTGGGCTAGCGGGGGGGCGGATACGCAGTATTTT,CASSWASGGADTQYF
TRBJ2-3,few,TRBV10-3,-,TGTGCCATCAGTTCATCGGCAGTGGGGGGGCGGATTGACACAGATACGCAGTATTTT,CAISSSAVGGRIDTDTQYF
TRBJ1-1,few,TRBV28,-,TGTGCCAGCAAGAGGCATCACGAAGCTTTCTTT,CASKRHHEAFF